A selection of T cell receptor beta chains follows, all from one sample in a study of cytomegalovirus exposure and HLA in healthy donors. Sequenced by immunoSEQ multiplex PCR; TCRdb stores in-frame clones only, minus some. The repertoire consists of around 150,000 clones, with approximately 79% occurring once and the leading ten covering 0.9% to 1.2%. The sample was PBMCs. The receptors here all came from a male donor in good health and CMV-seronegative. CDR3s include the opening cysteine and the closing phenylalanine or tryptophan. The D gene is left open where the match is weak. Expanded clones are given a class, and other clones once, few, many or no size at all.

clone_size: -; j_call: TRBJ2-5; v_call: TRBV19; d_call: TRBD2; cdr3_aa: CASSIRAIAGVQETQYF; cdr3_nt: TGTGCCAGTAGTATAAGGGCAATAGCGGGGGTCCAAGAGACCCAGTACTTC
clone_size: -; j_call: TRBJ1-5; v_call: TRBV25-1; d_call: -; cdr3_aa: CASSDPGYNQPQHF; cdr3_nt: TGTGCCAGCAGTGATCCCGGGTACAATCAGCCCCAGCATTTT
clone_size: -; j_call: TRBJ1-2; v_call: TRBV4-1; d_call: TRBD1; cdr3_aa: CASSQDEGAYGGYTF; cdr3_nt: TGCGCCAGCAGCCAAGATGAGGGGGCCTACGGTGGCTACACCTTC
clone_size: -; j_call: TRBJ1-4; v_call: TRBV6-5; d_call: TRBD1; cdr3_aa: CASSIDRGMEKLFF; cdr3_nt: TGTGCCAGCAGTATTGACAGGGGTATGGAAAAACTGTTTTTT
clone_size: -; j_call: TRBJ2-1; v_call: TRBV18; d_call: TRBD1; cdr3_aa: CASSPNLDRVNEQFF; cdr3_nt: TGTGCCAGCTCACCGAACCTGGACAGGGTTAATGAGCAGTTCTTC
clone_size: -; j_call: TRBJ2-2; v_call: TRBV7-2; d_call: TRBD1; cdr3_aa: CASSSDRGTGELFF; cdr3_nt: TGTGCCAGCAGCTCGGACAGGGGGACCGGGGAGCTGTTTTTT
clone_size: -; j_call: TRBJ2-2; v_call: TRBV4-3; d_call: TRBD1; cdr3_aa: CASSQGTGTGLMAGELFF; cdr3_nt: TGCGCCAGCAGCCAAGGAACCGGGACAGGGTTAATGGCCGGGGAGCTGTTTTTT
clone_size: few; j_call: TRBJ1-1; v_call: TRBV9; d_call: -; cdr3_aa: CASTGSGGAFF; cdr3_nt: TGTGCCAGCACCGGGAGCGGAGGAGCTTTCTTT
clone_size: few; j_call: TRBJ1-1; v_call: TRBV7-8; d_call: TRBD1; cdr3_aa: CASRSTGGATEAFF; cdr3_nt: TGTGCCAGCAGGTCGACAGGGGGCGCGACTGAAGCTTTCTTT
clone_size: many; j_call: TRBJ2-7; v_call: TRBV5-6; d_call: -; cdr3_aa: CASTPWAGNSYEQYF; cdr3_nt: TGTGCCAGCACCCCCTGGGCGGGAAACTCCTACGAGCAGTACTTC
clone_size: -; j_call: TRBJ1-3; v_call: TRBV28; d_call: TRBD1; cdr3_aa: CASSLLGQVPSGNTIYF; cdr3_nt: TGTGCCAGCAGTTTATTGGGACAGGTCCCCTCTGGAAACACCATATATTTT
clone_size: -; j_call: TRBJ1-2; v_call: TRBV7-2; d_call: -; cdr3_aa: CASSSGFYNYGYTF; cdr3_nt: TGTGCCAGCAGCTCAGGGTTTTATAACTATGGCTACACCTTC
clone_size: -; j_call: TRBJ2-2; v_call: TRBV6-4; d_call: -; cdr3_aa: CASSPQTYTGELFF; cdr3_nt: TGTGCCAGCAGCCCACAAACCTACACCGGGGAGCTGTTTTTT
clone_size: -; j_call: TRBJ2-3; v_call: TRBV5-1; d_call: -; cdr3_aa: CASSFRGQSTDTQYF; cdr3_nt: TGCGCCAGCAGCTTCCGGGGTCAAAGCACAGATACGCAGTATTTT
clone_size: -; j_call: TRBJ2-5; v_call: TRBV20-1; d_call: -; cdr3_aa: CSARSGGTQYF; cdr3_nt: TGCAGTGCTCGCTCCGGGGGGACCCAGTACTTC
clone_size: few; j_call: TRBJ1-1; v_call: TRBV5-1; d_call: -; cdr3_aa: CASSLGGDTEAFF; cdr3_nt: TGCGCCAGCAGCCTGGGGGGGGACACTGAAGCTTTCTTT
clone_size: -; j_call: TRBJ2-3; v_call: TRBV12-5; d_call: TRBD1; cdr3_aa: CASEPGQTHTDTQYF; cdr3_nt: TGTGCTAGTGAACCGGGACAGACGCACACAGATACGCAGTATTTT
clone_size: -; j_call: TRBJ1-1; v_call: TRBV30; d_call: -; cdr3_aa: CAWSVRENTEAFF; cdr3_nt: TGTGCCTGGAGTGTACGAGAGAACACTGAAGCTTTCTTT
clone_size: -; j_call: TRBJ1-6; v_call: TRBV7-9; d_call: TRBD1; cdr3_aa: CASSIDSTGVRSPLHF; cdr3_nt: TGTGCCAGCAGCATTGACTCGACAGGGGTAAGGTCACCCCTCCACTTT
clone_size: -; j_call: TRBJ1-6; v_call: TRBV7-2; d_call: -; cdr3_aa: CASSLGSGSSYNSPLHF; cdr3_nt: TGTGCCAGCAGCTTAGGGTCGGGGAGCTCCTATAATTCACCCCTCCACTTT
clone_size: few; j_call: TRBJ2-3; v_call: TRBV7-6; d_call: -; cdr3_aa: CASMRGGYTDTQYF; cdr3_nt: TGTGCCAGCATGAGGGGGGGCTACACAGATACGCAGTATTTT
clone_size: once; j_call: TRBJ1-1; v_call: TRBV19; d_call: TRBD1; cdr3_aa: CASRTLQGAAAFF; cdr3_nt: TGTGCCAGTAGGACTCTACAGGGGGCGGCAGCTTTCTTT
clone_size: -; j_call: TRBJ2-1; v_call: TRBV15; d_call: TRBD2; cdr3_aa: CATSNSGVLRNEQFF; cdr3_nt: TGTGCCACCAGCAATAGCGGGGTATTGAGGAATGAGCAGTTCTTC
clone_size: -; j_call: TRBJ2-5; v_call: TRBV30; d_call: TRBD1; cdr3_aa: CAWLSIGTGTMRKETQYF; cdr3_nt: TGTGCCTGGTTATCGATTGGGACAGGTACTATGAGGAAAGAGACCCAGTACTTC
clone_size: once; j_call: TRBJ1-1; v_call: TRBV7-2; d_call: -; cdr3_aa: CASSLPGLNTEAFF; cdr3_nt: TGTGCCAGCAGCTTACCAGGGTTGAACACTGAAGCTTTCTTT
clone_size: -; j_call: TRBJ1-1; v_call: TRBV6-1; d_call: TRBD1; cdr3_aa: CASSVRTGWNTEAFF; cdr3_nt: TGTGCCAGCAGTGTCAGGACAGGATGGAACACTGAAGCTTTCTTT
clone_size: -; j_call: TRBJ2-5; v_call: TRBV7-7; d_call: TRBD1; cdr3_aa: CASSTGTGQQETQYF; cdr3_nt: TGTGCTAGCAGCACCGGGACAGGGCAACAAGAGACCCAGTACTTC